Below, 13 T cell receptor beta chains from the same sample are listed, as sequenced in a study of cytomegalovirus exposure and HLA in healthy donors. The study ran its PCR with 60 Vbeta and 13 Jbeta primers. Assay used: immunoSEQ multiplex PCR; TCRdb lists only in-frame clones, some missing. The repertoire holds some 120,000 clones, 60% to 80% seen once, with more than 2% in the top ten. Sequences were obtained from PBMCs. Receptors were obtained from a human donor in good health.

This clone was recorded once. This sequence joins TRBV7-2 and TRBJ2-7; 9 positions agree with TRBD2. Trimming removed 5 bases from V and 3 bases from J; junction bases left unmatched: 5. Germline V CDR1 and CDR2: SGHTA, FQGNSA. This CDR3 contains 14 residues. CDR3: CASSDRTSVYEQYF. CDR3 nucleotide sequence: TGTGCCAGCAGCGATCGGACTAGCGTCTACGAGCAGTACTTC.

The rearrangement links TRBV7-2 to TRBJ1-5; D is uncertain. V was cut by 3 bases and J by 12 bases, with 15 bases left in between. The germline gives CDR1 SGHTA, CDR2 FQGNSA. This CDR3 spans 13 amino acids. CDR3 DNA sequence: TGTGCCAGCAGCTTCAGTCTCCAATCAAGCCAGCATTTT. It encodes CASSFSLQSSQHF.

This clone was seen a single time. V usage is TRBV5-1 and J usage is TRBJ2-7; TRBD2 might be the D (5 bases). Germline V gene lookup returns CDR1 SGHRS and CDR2 YFSETQ. The CDR3 spans 15 residues. V lost 0 bases and J 0 bases, leaving 10 bases between the germline ends. Here the CDR3 reads CASSLEPGSSYEQYF. CDR3 nucleotide sequence: TGCGCCAGCAGCTTGGAGCCGGGGAGCTCCTACGAGCAGTACTTC.

This clone was recorded once. The chain has TRBV7-9 and TRBJ1-1; TRBD1 matches at 7 bases. Trimming cost V 2 bases and J 2 bases; bases outside gene matches: 14. Germline CDR1 SEHNR, CDR2 FQNEAQ (reference sequence). The CDR3 totals 18 residues. CDR3 sequence (DNA): TGTGCCAGCAGCTTAATCGAATTAATAACAGGGGTAAACACTGAAGCTTTCTTT. Translation: CASSLIELITGVNTEAFF.

The chain links TRBV7-6 to TRBJ2-7; D possibly corresponds to TRBD1 (5 bases). The CDR3 extends over 13 amino acids. CDR1 and CDR2 (germline): SGHVS, FNYEAQ. V lost 0 bases and J lost 2, with 5 bases in between. The CDR3 nucleotides are TGTGCCAGCAGCTTAGCAGGGGCCTACGAGCAGTACTTC. This sequence encodes CASSLAGAYEQYF.

The chain is built from TRBV28 and TRBJ2-7; D is unclear. This CDR3 region has 14 residues. V lost 5 bases, J lost 3 bases, and 14 bases lay in between. CDR1 is MDHEN and CDR2 is SYDVKM in the germline V gene. The CDR3 spells CASSVRGNLYEQYF. The CDR3 DNA reads TGTGCCAGCAGTGTGAGAGGCAATCTCTACGAGCAGTACTTC.

This chain joins TRBV7-6 and TRBJ2-1, with 9 bases matching TRBD1. The CDR3 is 15 amino acids. The trim removed 4 bases at V and 3 bases at J, leaving 4 bases unmatched. Germline V gene sequence: CDR1 SGHVS, CDR2 FNYEAQ. As DNA, the CDR3 is TGTGCCAGCAGCTCCAGACAGGGGGGCTACAATGAGCAGTTCTTC. Translated, it gives CASSSRQGGYNEQFF.

The chain has TRBV7-2 and TRBJ1-1, with TRBD1 matching 9 bases. The CDR3 is 17 amino acids. J was trimmed by 2 bases and V by 5 bases; bases with no gene match: 12. In germline, CDR1 is SGHTA, CDR2 FQGNSA. CDR3 DNA sequence: TGTGCCAGCAGCGCCGGACAGGGGATGAGGTCTAACACTGAAGCTTTCTTT. The encoded protein is CASSAGQGMRSNTEAFF.

This clone was seen only once. This rearrangement joins TRBV6-7 to TRBJ2-1, with 7 positions matching TRBD1. TRBV6-7 is marked as an open reading frame, function uncertain. V shed 7 bases and J 8 bases; nucleotides not matched to a gene: 11. The CDR3 runs 14 residues. CDR3 protein: CASIQGQAEDEQFF. The DNA of the CDR3 is TGTGCCAGCATCCAAGGACAGGCTGAGGATGAGCAGTTCTTC.

This rearrangement joins TRBV7-2 to TRBJ2-3; TRBD2 might be the D (6 bases). Germline CDR1 SGHTA, CDR2 FQGNSA. V gave up 6 bases and J gave up 4 bases, with 20 bases separating them. The CDR3 loop spans 16 amino acids. The DNA of the CDR3 is TGTGCCAGCAGTTTACGCGGGGTGGGTGTTGCAGATACGCAGTATTTT. This sequence encodes CASSLRGVGVADTQYF.

The CDR3 protein is CASSGGPVREKLFF. CDR3 DNA: TGTGCCAGCTCAGGGGGCCCTGTAAGAGAAAAACTGTTTTTT. This sequence joins TRBV28 and TRBJ1-4; 8 bases agree with TRBD1. Germline assignment: CDR1 MDHEN and CDR2 SYDVKM. This CDR3 has 14 amino acids. The V gene end was trimmed by 8 bases and the J gene end by 8 bases; junction bases not matched to a gene: 10.

The chain recombines TRBV28 with TRBJ2-5; TRBD2 agrees at 15 bases. The J segment lost 5 bases and the V segment lost 6 bases, leaving 10 bases of the junction unmatched. Germline V lookup: CDR1 MDHEN, CDR2 SYDVKM. This CDR3 comprises 17 residues. The CDR3 sequence is CASRTRTSGRVEETQYF. In DNA form, the CDR3 reads TGTGCCAGCAGAACCCGGACTAGCGGGAGGGTTGAGGAGACCCAGTACTTC.

This sequence joins TRBV4-3 and TRBJ2-7; tentative D call: TRBD2 (5 bases). Deletions cut 3 bases from V and 5 bases from J, with 14 bases between. There are 14 residues in the CDR3. Germline V CDR1 and CDR2: LGHNA, YSLEER. The CDR3 DNA is TGCGCCAGCAGCCAGTTGATAGCGTCCAACGAGCAGTACTTC. This sequence encodes CASSQLIASNEQYF.